The clone carrying this T cell receptor (beta chain) was observed a few times. Its antigen remains unknown. Being one base from a much bigger clone, this may be a read error. These data originate in a study of read filtering for tumor transcriptome and immune sequencing. This library used around 0.4 ug RNA and molecular barcoded adaptors spanning alpha/delta and beta/gamma chains. TCRdb ran MiXCR on the reads and lists one entry per CDR3 protein. The profile shows roughly 130,000 distinct CDR3 sequences, about an eighth of them singletons. CDR1 is SGHRS and CDR2 is YFSETQ in the germline V gene. The V end was cut by 4 bases, the J end by 0 bases, with 22 bases between. There are 18 residues in the CDR3. Regarding the study as a whole: This fraction held mixed bone marrow immune cells after CD138-negative sorting.

This chain joins TRBV5-1 and TRBJ1-1, with D unresolved. This clonotype originated in a donor aged 40 or over with multiple myeloma. Sequencing used a population of CD138-negative cells sorted from bone marrow. The CDR3, as DNA: TGCGCCAGCAGCCCTTTTAACGAGGGTTGGACTCTGAACACTGAAGCTTTCTTT. Protein sequence: CASSPFNEGWTLNTEAFF.